The 28 T cell receptor beta chains reported below all come from one sample, sequenced in a study of OX40 agonist ivuxolimab in advanced cancers. The method was immunoSEQ multiplex PCR; TCRdb's version includes in-frame clones alone and lacks a portion of them. Of some 74,000 clones listed, less than 95% are singletons. The starting material was CD4+ or CD8+ T cells sorted from blood, obtained in a trial of the OX40 agonist ivuxolimab. These receptor sequences come from an adult with an advanced solid tumor such as melanoma, head and neck, liver or kidney cancer.

The rearrangement joins TRBV6-1 to TRBJ2-2, with 11 bases aligning to TRBD2. Per the germline V gene, CDR1 is MNHNS and CDR2 is SASEGT. The V gene end was trimmed by 4 bases and the J gene end by 2 bases; junction bases not matched to a gene: 0. The CDR3 runs to 15 residues. CDR3 DNA: TGTGCCAGCAGTGGACTAGCGGGAAACACCGGGGAGCTGTTTTTT. It specifies CASSGLAGNTGELFF.

This rearrangement joins TRBV7-9 to TRBJ2-1; TRBD2 matches 10 bases. The CDR3 contains 16 residues. Germline-derived CDR1 and CDR2 are SEHNR and FQNEAQ (reference sequence). The V gene end was trimmed by 5 bases and the J gene end by 2 bases; junction bases not matched to a gene: 6. The CDR3 protein is CASSPPLAGAYNEQFF. DNA for the CDR3: TGTGCCAGCAGCCCACCGCTAGCGGGGGCCTACAATGAGCAGTTCTTC.

This clone was recorded once. This chain joins TRBV5-1 and TRBJ2-3; 7 bases agree with TRBD2. Per germline, CDR1 SGHRS and CDR2 YFSETQ. The CDR3 runs to 16 residues. The V gene end was trimmed by 0 bases and the J gene end by 3 bases; junction bases not matched to a gene: 7. CDR3 sequence (DNA): TGCGCCAGCAGCTTGGCCGGGCGGGAGTTAACAGATACGCAGTATTTT. Its protein product is CASSLAGRELTDTQYF.

The chain uses TRBV19 and TRBJ2-1; 8 positions match TRBD2. In germline, CDR1 is LNHDA, CDR2 SQIVND (reference sequence). The CDR3 extends over 13 amino acids. With 4 bases clipped from V and 8 bases from J, the junction kept 4 bases outside the gene matches. The CDR3 bases are TGTGCCAGTAGTAGCGGGAGGTTCGATGAGCAGTTCTTC. Its protein product is CASSSGRFDEQFF. The variable domain in full, completed from reference TRBV19 and TRBJ2-1, reads DGGITQSPKYLFRKEGQNVTLSCEQNLNHDAMYWYRQDPGQGLRLIYYSQIVNDFQKGDIAEGYSVSREKKESFPLTVTSAQKNPTAFYLCASSSGRFDEQFFGPGTRLTVL.

CDR3 loop: CASGLVPGVGLGEAFF. The CDR3 bases are TGTGCTAGTGGTTTGGTACCGGGGGTGGGTCTCGGGGAAGCTTTCTTT. V and J are TRBV12-5 and TRBJ1-1; D is possibly TRBD1 (5 bases). CDR1 and CDR2 from the germline V gene are LGHNT and FRNRAP. V was pared by 0 bases and J by 8 bases, with 19 bases between. This CDR3 contains 16 residues.

J is TRBJ2-7 and V is TRBV23-1; D remains unclear. TRBV23-1 is an ORF, and what it does is uncertain. The CDR3 extends over 17 amino acids. V dropped 0 bases and J dropped 4 bases, with 19 bases sitting between them. The CDR3 DNA reads TGCGCCAGCAGTCAATCGCCCCGCGGTAGGGAAAAGTACGAGCAGTACTTC. Its protein is CASSQSPRGREKYEQYF.

This clone was seen a few times. J is TRBJ2-7 and V is TRBV20-1; D is ambiguous. The V gene's germline CDR1 is DFQATT and CDR2 SNEGSKA (reference sequence). The CDR3 has 10 amino acids. V lost 0 bases and J 7 bases, leaving 4 bases between the germline ends. The CDR3 is CSARDGEQYF. The CDR3 bases are TGCAGTGCTAGAGATGGGGAGCAGTACTTC.

V and J are TRBV7-6 and TRBJ2-1, with D unclear. Germline V CDR1 and CDR2: SGHVS, FNYEAQ. The CDR3 loop spans 14 amino acids. The V and J ends lost 7 bases and 7 bases respectively, with 17 bases between them. The CDR3 reads CASTADRTQNEQFF. Here the CDR3 DNA reads TGTGCCAGCACCGCAGATCGGACCCAAAATGAGCAGTTCTTC.

This clone has just one count. The chain uses TRBV28 and TRBJ1-1; D gene uncertain. From germline, CDR1 is MDHEN and CDR2 SYDVKM. CDR3 length: 10 amino acids. Between the trimmed V and J ends, which lost 4 bases and 3 bases, there was a span of 0 bases. The CDR3 DNA reads TGTGCCAGCAGTTACACTGAAGCTTTCTTT. It codes for CASSYTEAFF.

The chain combines TRBV27 with TRBJ2-5; 15 bases fit TRBD2. The better agreement between TRBJ2-7 and the DNA end casts doubt on the J call. Germline CDR1 reads MNHEY; CDR2 reads SMNVEV (reference sequence). The CDR3 length is 17 residues. CDR3 coding DNA: TGTGCCAGCAGTTCCGGACTAGCGGGGGGGCAGGGGTACGAGCAGTACTTC. It encodes CASSSGLAGGQGYEQYF.

The V gene is TRBV14, the J gene TRBJ2-1; TRBD2 agrees at 7 bases. Germline-derived CDR1 and CDR2 are SGHDN and FVKESK. The J segment lost 8 bases and the V segment lost 2 bases, leaving 6 bases of the junction unmatched. The CDR3 sequence is 14 residues long. The CDR3 nucleotides are TGTGCCAGCAGCCAAACTAGCGTTATCGATGAGCAGTTCTTC. Translated: CASSQTSVIDEQFF.

The sample holds one count of this clone. This chain connects TRBV12-5 to TRBJ2-1; D is uncertain. The CDR3 has 12 residues. The V end was cut by 0 bases, the J end by 8 bases, with 5 bases between. The germline V gene encodes CDR1 LGHNT and CDR2 FRNRAP. CDR3 in DNA: TGTGCTAGTGGTTTGGTACTGTATGAGCAGTTCTTC. It yields the protein CASGLVLYEQFF.

The CDR3 region is CASSLDLGGAYNEQFF. The CDR3, as DNA: TGTGCCAGCAGCTTAGATCTGGGGGGGGCCTACAATGAGCAGTTCTTC. V usage is TRBV11-2 and J usage is TRBJ2-1; 7 nucleotides agree with TRBD2. CDR1 SGHAT and CDR2 FQNNGV come from the germline V gene. The CDR3 is made up of 16 amino acids. V gave up 0 bases and J gave up 2 bases; unmatched junction bases: 4.

V and J are TRBV7-9 and TRBJ2-7; D call uncertain. The V end lost 3 bases, the J end lost 0 bases, and 6 bases lay between the germline ends. CDR3 length: 13 residues. Per germline, CDR1 SEHNR and CDR2 FQNEAQ (reference sequence). The chain's CDR3 is CASSFISSYEQYF. CDR3 sequence (DNA): TGTGCCAGCAGCTTTATCAGCTCCTACGAGCAGTACTTC.

The chain employs TRBV27 and TRBJ2-7, with D tentatively TRBD2 (6 bases). V lost 2 bases and J lost 9, with 17 bases in between. This CDR3 contains 14 residues. Germline V lookup: CDR1 MNHEY, CDR2 SMNVEV (reference sequence). The DNA for the CDR3 is TGTGCCAGCAGTTTAGGGGCCCCCGGGACTTGGCAGTACTTC. It encodes CASSLGAPGTWQYF.

Worth noting for this clone: The germline gene is not matched at one end of the junction; a read error may be the cause. The chain recombines TRBV25-1 with TRBJ2-5, with 8 bases matching TRBD2. The CDR3 has 12 residues. Germline CDR1 and CDR2: MGHDK and SYGVNS. The CDR3 DNA follows: TGTGCCAGCAGTAGCGGGGGACCCCTTAGGGACTTC. It is translated as CASSSGGPLRDF.

The rearrangement uses TRBV27 and TRBJ2-3, with D unresolved. The CDR3 runs to 14 residues. Germline V gene data show CDR1 as MNHEY and CDR2 as SMNVEV (reference sequence). Trimming pared 2 bases from V and 0 bases from J, leaving 6 bases between. The CDR3 sequence: CASSLESSTDTQYF. The CDR3 nucleotides are TGTGCCAGCAGTTTAGAGTCTAGCACAGATACGCAGTATTTT.

This clone has just a few counts. The chain recombines TRBV18 with TRBJ1-2; possible D gene TRBD1, 5 bases. This CDR3 contains 15 residues. Looked up from germline, CDR1 is KGHSH and CDR2 is LQKENI. Trimming cost V 4 bases and J 3 bases, with 15 bases left between them. The CDR3 coding sequence is TGTGCCAGCTCACACGGGACCCCCAAGGACTATGGCTACACCTTC. This sequence encodes CASSHGTPKDYGYTF. Based on the CDR3 plus reference TRBV18 and TRBJ1-2, the full variable domain is NAGVMQNPRHLVRRRGQEARLRCSPMKGHSHVYWYRQLPEEGLKFMVYLQKENIIDESGMPKERFSAEFPKEGPSILRIQQVVRGDSAAYFCASSHGTPKDYGYTFGSGTRLTVV.

The chain employs TRBV6-1 and TRBJ2-3; TRBD2 aligns across 7 bases. The CDR3 totals 16 residues. The germline gives CDR1 MNHNS, CDR2 SASEGT. V was clipped by 2 bases and J by 3 bases; unmatched bases: 8. The CDR3 spells CASSEMGGGATDTQYF. CDR3 DNA sequence: TGTGCCAGCAGTGAAATGGGCGGGGGAGCGACAGATACGCAGTATTTT.

This chain connects TRBV7-3 to TRBJ2-1; 9 nucleotides line up with TRBD2. The CDR3 runs 17 residues. Germline V CDR1 and CDR2: SGHTA, FQGTGA. Trimming at V came to 4 bases and at J to 8 bases, leaving 15 bases not matched to a gene. Here the CDR3 DNA reads TGTGCCAGCAGCTCGTACCCGGGACTAGCCTCGTCGGATGAGCAGTTCTTC. Protein: CASSSYPGLASSDEQFF. The full variable domain, completed using reference TRBV7-3 and TRBJ2-1, is GAGVSQTPSNKVTEKGKYVELRCDPISGHTALYWYRQSLGQGPEFLIYFQGTGAADDSGLPNDRFFAVRPEGSVSTLKIQRTERGDSAVYLCASSSYPGLASSDEQFFGPGTRLTVL.

The rearrangement uses TRBV5-6 and TRBJ2-1, with D maybe TRBD1 (6 bases). V was cut by 4 bases and J by 0 bases, with 17 bases left in between. CDR1 and CDR2 from the germline V gene are SGHDT and YYEEEE. The CDR3 covers 17 residues. The CDR3 coding sequence is TGTGCCAGCAGCCCCACCGGGACACTAAGCTCCTACAATGAGCAGTTCTTC. Its translation is CASSPTGTLSSYNEQFF.

The CDR3 sequence: CASTPAGLPYEQYF. Here the CDR3 DNA reads TGTGCCAGCACCCCCGCGGGACTTCCTTACGAGCAGTACTTC. The J gene is TRBJ2-7, the V gene TRBV7-9; tentatively, D is TRBD2 (6 bases). Germline V gives CDR1 SEHNR, CDR2 FQNEAQ (reference sequence). The CDR3 loop spans 14 amino acids. Trimming pared 7 bases from V and 4 bases from J, leaving 17 bases between.

V is TRBV29-1 and J is TRBJ1-2; D not resolved. Germline V gene sequence: CDR1 SQVTM, CDR2 ANQGSEA. Trimming took off 3 bases at V and 8 bases at J, with 16 bases between the two ends. This CDR3 is 13 amino acids long. Here the CDR3 DNA reads TGCAGCGTTGAGGAGGAGGCGGGGTTGGGCTACACCTTC. This sequence encodes CSVEEEAGLGYTF.

The J gene is TRBJ1-1, the V gene TRBV27; D unclear. The V gene lost 3 bases and the J gene lost 1 base, with 9 bases spanning the gap. The CDR3 spans 14 residues. In germline, CDR1 is MNHEY, CDR2 SMNVEV (reference sequence). The CDR3 is CASSFVWGNTEAFF. CDR3 DNA: TGTGCCAGCAGTTTTGTGTGGGGGAACACTGAAGCTTTCTTT.

The genes are TRBV7-8 and TRBJ1-2; the D is unclear. This CDR3 has 14 residues. V was trimmed by 2 bases and J by 8 bases, leaving 15 bases between them. Germline V gene sequence: CDR1 SGHVS, CDR2 FQNEAQ. For the CDR3, the DNA is TGTGCCAGCAGCTTATCCAAGGATTTAGGCGGCTACACCTTC. Translating gives CASSLSKDLGGYTF.

V is TRBV4-1 and J is TRBJ2-3; D unresolved. This CDR3 is 15 amino acids long. The V gene lost 3 bases and the J gene lost 1 base, with 11 bases spanning the gap. Germline V gene data show CDR1 as MGHRA and CDR2 as YSYEKL. In DNA, the CDR3 is TGCGCCAGCAGCCAGGGCCCCGCCGGCACAGATACGCAGTATTTT. Protein sequence: CASSQGPAGTDTQYF.

For the CDR3, the DNA is TGTGCCAGCAGTTCACAGGTTTCCTACGAGCAGTACTTC. Amino acids: CASSSQVSYEQYF. This chain connects TRBV27 to TRBJ2-7; the D gene is possibly TRBD1 (5 bases). The CDR3 contains 13 residues. V lost 4 bases and J 1 base, leaving 8 bases between the germline ends. Germline CDR1 is MNHEY and CDR2 is SMNVEV (reference sequence).

The J gene is TRBJ2-7, the V gene TRBV10-3; no firm D call. In germline, CDR1 is ENHRY, CDR2 SYGVKD. The CDR3 contains 10 residues. V gave up 7 bases and J gave up 6 bases, with 7 bases separating them. In nucleotides, the CDR3 is TGTGCCATCACTCCTTTCGAGCAGTACTTC. Its protein product is CAITPFEQYF.